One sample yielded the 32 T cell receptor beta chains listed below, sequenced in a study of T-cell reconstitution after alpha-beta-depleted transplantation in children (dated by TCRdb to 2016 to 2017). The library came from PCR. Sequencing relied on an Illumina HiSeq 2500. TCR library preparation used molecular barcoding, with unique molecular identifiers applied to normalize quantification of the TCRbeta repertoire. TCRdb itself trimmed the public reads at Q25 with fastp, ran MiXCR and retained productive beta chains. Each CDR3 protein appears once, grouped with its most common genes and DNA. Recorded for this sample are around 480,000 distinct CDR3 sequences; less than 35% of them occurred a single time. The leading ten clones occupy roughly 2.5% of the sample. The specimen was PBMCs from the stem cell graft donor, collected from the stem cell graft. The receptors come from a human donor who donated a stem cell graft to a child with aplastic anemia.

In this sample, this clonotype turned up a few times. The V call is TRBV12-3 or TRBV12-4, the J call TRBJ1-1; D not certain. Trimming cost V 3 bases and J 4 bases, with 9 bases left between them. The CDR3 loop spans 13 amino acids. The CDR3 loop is CASSFVRGTEAFF. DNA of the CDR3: TGTGCCAGCAGTTTCGTTCGGGGCACTGAAGCTTTCTTT.

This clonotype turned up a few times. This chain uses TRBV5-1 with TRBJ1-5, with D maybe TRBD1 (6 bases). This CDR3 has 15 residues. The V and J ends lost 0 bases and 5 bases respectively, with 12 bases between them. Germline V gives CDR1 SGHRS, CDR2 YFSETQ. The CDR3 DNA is TGCGCCAGCAGCTTGGAACCGGGGGGCCATCAGCCCCAGCATTTT. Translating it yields CASSLEPGGHQPQHF.

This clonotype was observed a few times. This chain's CDR3 is CASSNLQGAGYGYTF. The CDR3 DNA sequence: TGTGCCAGCAGCAATCTACAGGGGGCGGGCTATGGCTACACCTTC. The V gene is TRBV6-2 or TRBV6-3, the J gene TRBJ1-2; 9 bases line up with TRBD1. Germline V gene data show CDR1 as MNHEY and CDR2 as SVGEGT. J lost 4 bases, V lost 6 bases, and 9 bases had no gene match. The CDR3 is 15 amino acids.

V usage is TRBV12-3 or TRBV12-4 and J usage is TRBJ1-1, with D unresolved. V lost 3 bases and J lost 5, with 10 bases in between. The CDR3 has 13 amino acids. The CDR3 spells CASSFGPGTEAFF. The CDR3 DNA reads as TGTGCCAGCAGTTTCGGTCCGGGGACTGAAGCTTTCTTT.

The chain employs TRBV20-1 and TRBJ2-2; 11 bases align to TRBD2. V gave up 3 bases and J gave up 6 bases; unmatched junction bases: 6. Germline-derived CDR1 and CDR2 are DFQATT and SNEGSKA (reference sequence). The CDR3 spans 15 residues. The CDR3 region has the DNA TGCAGTGCTAGGGTTAGCGGGAGGGCGTCCGGGGAGCTGTTTTTT. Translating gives CSARVSGRASGELFF.

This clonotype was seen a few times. The CDR3 is CASSVGRGGGTGELFF. Written as DNA, the CDR3 is TGTGCCAGCAGCGTAGGGAGGGGAGGGGGCACCGGGGAGCTGTTTTTT. This chain uses TRBV9 with TRBJ2-2, with a possible D match to TRBD2 (7 bases). There are 16 residues in the CDR3. V was cut by 0 bases and J by 4 bases, with 13 bases left in between. Germline V lookup: CDR1 SGDLS, CDR2 YYNGEE.

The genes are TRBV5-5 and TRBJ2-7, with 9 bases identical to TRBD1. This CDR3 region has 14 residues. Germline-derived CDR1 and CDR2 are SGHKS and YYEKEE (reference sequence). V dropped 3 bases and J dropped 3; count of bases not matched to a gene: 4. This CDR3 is CASSSWTGDYEQYV. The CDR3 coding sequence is TGTGCCAGCAGCTCCTGGACAGGGGACTACGAGCAGTACGTC.

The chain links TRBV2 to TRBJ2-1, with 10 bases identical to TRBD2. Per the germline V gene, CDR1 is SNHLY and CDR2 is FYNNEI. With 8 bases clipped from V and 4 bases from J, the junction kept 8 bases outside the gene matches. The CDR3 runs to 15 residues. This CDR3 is CASGLAGAAYNEQFF. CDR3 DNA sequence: TGTGCCAGCGGGCTAGCGGGAGCCGCGTACAATGAGCAGTTCTTC.

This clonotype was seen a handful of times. The CDR3 sequence is CASSRALFSPLHF. CDR3 nucleotide sequence: TGTGCCAGCAGTCGGGCCCTTTTTTCACCCCTCCACTTT. This rearrangement joins TRBV6-1 to TRBJ1-6; D not certain. The V gene lost 5 bases and the J gene lost 9 bases, with 11 bases spanning the gap. The V gene's germline CDR1 is MNHNS and CDR2 SASEGT. The CDR3 contains 13 residues.

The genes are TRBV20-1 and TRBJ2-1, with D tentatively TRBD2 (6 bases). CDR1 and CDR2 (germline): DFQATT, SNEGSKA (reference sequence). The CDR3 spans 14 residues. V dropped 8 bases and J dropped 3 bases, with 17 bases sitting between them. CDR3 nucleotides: TGCAGTCACGAATCTGGCGGGAACTACAATGAGCAGTTCTTC. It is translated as CSHESGGNYNEQFF.

The CDR3: CASSLASGSSEQYF. CDR3 DNA: TGTGCCAGCAGCTTAGCCAGCGGGAGCTCCGAGCAGTACTTC. V gene TRBV7-2 combines with J gene TRBJ2-7, with TRBD2 identical over 8 bases. The CDR3 is 14 residues long. Germline V gene sequence: CDR1 SGHTA, CDR2 FQGNSA. The ends lost 0 bases at V and 6 bases at J; junction bases unmatched: 4.

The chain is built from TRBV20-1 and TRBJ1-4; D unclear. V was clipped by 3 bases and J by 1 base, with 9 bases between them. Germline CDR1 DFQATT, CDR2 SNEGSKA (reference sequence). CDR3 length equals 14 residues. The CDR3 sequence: CSASSGQTNEKLFF. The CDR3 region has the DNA TGCAGTGCTAGCTCCGGGCAAACTAATGAAAAACTGTTTTTT.

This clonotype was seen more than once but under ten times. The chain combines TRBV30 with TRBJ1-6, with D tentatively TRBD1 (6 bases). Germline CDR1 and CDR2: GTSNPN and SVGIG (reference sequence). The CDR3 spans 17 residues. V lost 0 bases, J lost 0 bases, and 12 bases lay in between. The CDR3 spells CAWSVRTASSYNSPLHF. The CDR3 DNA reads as TGTGCCTGGAGTGTAAGGACAGCGAGCTCCTATAATTCACCCCTCCACTTT. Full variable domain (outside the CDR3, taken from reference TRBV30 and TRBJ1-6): SQTIHQWPATLVQPVGSPLSLECTVEGTSNPNLYWYRQAAGRGLQLLFYSVGIGQISSEVPQNLSASRPQDRQFILSSKKLLLSDSGFYLCAWSVRTASSYNSPLHFGNGTRLTVT.

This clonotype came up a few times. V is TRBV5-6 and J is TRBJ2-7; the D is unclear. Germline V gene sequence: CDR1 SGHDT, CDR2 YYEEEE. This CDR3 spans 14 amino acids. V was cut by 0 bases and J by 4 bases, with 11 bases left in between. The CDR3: CASSLGSNPYEQYF. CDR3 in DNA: TGTGCCAGCAGCTTGGGCAGTAACCCATACGAGCAGTACTTC.

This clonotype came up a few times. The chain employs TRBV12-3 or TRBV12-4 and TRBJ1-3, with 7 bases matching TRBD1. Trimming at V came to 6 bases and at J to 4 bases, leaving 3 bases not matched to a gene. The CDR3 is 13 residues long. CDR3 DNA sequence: TGTGCCAGCAGGGGGACAGCGGGAAACACCATATATTTT. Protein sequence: CASRGTAGNTIYF.

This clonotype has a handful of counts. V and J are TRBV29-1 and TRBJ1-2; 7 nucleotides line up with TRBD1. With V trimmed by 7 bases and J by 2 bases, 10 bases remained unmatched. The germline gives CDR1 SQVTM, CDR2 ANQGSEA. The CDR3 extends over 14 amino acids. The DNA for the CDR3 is TGCAGCGATCAAACAGGGGAGAAGAACTATGGCTACACCTTC. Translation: CSDQTGEKNYGYTF.

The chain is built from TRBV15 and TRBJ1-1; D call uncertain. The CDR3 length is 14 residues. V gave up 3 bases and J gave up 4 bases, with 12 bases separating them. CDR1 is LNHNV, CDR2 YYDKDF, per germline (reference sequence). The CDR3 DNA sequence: TGTGCCACCAGCAGTGGGCCGCGGGCCACTGAAGCTTTCTTT. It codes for CATSSGPRATEAFF.

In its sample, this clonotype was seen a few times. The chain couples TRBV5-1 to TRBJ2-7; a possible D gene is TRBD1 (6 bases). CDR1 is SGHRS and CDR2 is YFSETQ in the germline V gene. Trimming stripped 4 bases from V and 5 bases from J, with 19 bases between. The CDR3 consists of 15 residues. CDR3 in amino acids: CASSPNRPSGDEQYV. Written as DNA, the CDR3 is TGCGCCAGCAGCCCGAACAGGCCCTCAGGGGACGAGCAGTACGTC.

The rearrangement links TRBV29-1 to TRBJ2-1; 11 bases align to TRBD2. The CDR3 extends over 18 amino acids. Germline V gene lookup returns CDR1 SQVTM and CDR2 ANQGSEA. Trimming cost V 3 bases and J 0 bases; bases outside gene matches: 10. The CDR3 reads CSVEGLAAAPSSYNEQFF. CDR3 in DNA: TGCAGCGTTGAGGGACTAGCGGCCGCTCCGAGCTCCTACAATGAGCAGTTCTTC.

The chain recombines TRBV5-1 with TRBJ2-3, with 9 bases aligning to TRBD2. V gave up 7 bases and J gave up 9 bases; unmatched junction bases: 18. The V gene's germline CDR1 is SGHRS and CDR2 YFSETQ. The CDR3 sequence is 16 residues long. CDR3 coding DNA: TGCGCCAGCTCTCAAGGGGGACTAGCAACGGTCGACACGCAGTATTTT. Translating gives CASSQGGLATVDTQYF.

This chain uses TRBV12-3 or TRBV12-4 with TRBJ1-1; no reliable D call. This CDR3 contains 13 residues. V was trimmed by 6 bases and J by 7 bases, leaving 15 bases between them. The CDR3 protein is CASRLRPSDEAFF. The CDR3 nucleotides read TGTGCCAGCAGGCTCAGGCCCTCAGATGAAGCTTTCTTT.

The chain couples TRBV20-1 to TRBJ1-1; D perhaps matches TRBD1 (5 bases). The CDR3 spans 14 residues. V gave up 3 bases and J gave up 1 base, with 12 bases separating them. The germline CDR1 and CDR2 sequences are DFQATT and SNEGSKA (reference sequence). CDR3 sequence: CSASRDSWNTEAFF. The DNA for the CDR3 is TGCAGTGCTAGTAGAGACAGTTGGAACACTGAAGCTTTCTTT.

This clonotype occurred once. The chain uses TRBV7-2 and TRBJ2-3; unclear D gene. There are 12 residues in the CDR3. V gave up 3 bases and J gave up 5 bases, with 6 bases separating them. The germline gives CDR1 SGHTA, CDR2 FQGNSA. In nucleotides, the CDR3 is TGTGCCAGCAGCTTTCTTTTAGATACGCAGTATTTT. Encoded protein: CASSFLLDTQYF.

This CDR3 reads CASSLGPITSGGSSYEQYF. The CDR3 DNA follows: TGTGCCAGCAGCTTGGGGCCGATTACTAGCGGGGGGAGCTCCTACGAGCAGTACTTC. The chain employs TRBV5-4 and TRBJ2-7; TRBD2 matches at 12 bases. CDR1 and CDR2 (germline): SGHNT, YYREEE (reference sequence). The CDR3 loop spans 19 amino acids. V shed 0 bases and J 0 bases; nucleotides not matched to a gene: 10. Variable domain in full (rest from reference TRBV5-4 and TRBJ2-7): ETGVTQSPTHLIKTRGQQVTLRCSSQSGHNTVSWYQQALGQGPQFIFQYYREEENGRGNFPPRFSGLQFPNYSSELNVNALELDDSALYLCASSLGPITSGGSSYEQYFGPGTRLTVT.

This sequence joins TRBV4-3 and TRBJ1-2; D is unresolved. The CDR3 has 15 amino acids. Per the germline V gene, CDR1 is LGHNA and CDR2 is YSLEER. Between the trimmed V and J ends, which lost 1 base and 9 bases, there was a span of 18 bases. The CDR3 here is CASSQALRTQLRYTF. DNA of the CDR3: TGCGCCAGCAGCCAAGCACTCCGGACGCAGCTACGCTACACCTTC.

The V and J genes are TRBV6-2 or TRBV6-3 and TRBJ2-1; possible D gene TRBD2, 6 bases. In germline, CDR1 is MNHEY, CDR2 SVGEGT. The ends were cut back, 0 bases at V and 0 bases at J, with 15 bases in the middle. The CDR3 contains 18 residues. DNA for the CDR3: TGTGCCAGCAGTTACTCCCTGGGCGGGGTTAGCTCCTACAATGAGCAGTTCTTC. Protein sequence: CASSYSLGGVSSYNEQFF.

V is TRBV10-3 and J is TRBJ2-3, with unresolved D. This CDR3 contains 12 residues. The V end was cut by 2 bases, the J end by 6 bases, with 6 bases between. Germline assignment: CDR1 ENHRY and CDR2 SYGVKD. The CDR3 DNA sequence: TGTGCCATCAGTGAGGGTTCGGATACGCAGTATTTT. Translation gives CAISEGSDTQYF.

CDR3 DNA: TGTGCCAGCAGCCCCGGGGGCGGGAGGTTGAACACCGGGGAGCTGTTTTTT. As protein: CASSPGGGRLNTGELFF. The rearrangement uses TRBV27 and TRBJ2-2, with 8 bases fitting TRBD2. CDR3 length: 17 amino acids. CDR1 is MNHEY and CDR2 is SMNVEV in the germline V gene (reference sequence). Trimming at V came to 6 bases and at J to 1 base, leaving 10 bases not matched to a gene.

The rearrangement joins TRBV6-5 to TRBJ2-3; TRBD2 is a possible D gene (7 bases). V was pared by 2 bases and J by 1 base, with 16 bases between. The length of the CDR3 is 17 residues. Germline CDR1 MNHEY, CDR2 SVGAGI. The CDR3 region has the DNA TGTGCCAGCAGTTACGAGGGCCAGGGGAGGGGCACAGATACGCAGTATTTT. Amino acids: CASSYEGQGRGTDTQYF.

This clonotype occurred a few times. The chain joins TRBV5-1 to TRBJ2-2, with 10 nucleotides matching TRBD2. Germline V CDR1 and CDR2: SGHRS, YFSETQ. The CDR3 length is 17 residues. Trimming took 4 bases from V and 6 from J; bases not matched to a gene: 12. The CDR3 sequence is CASSMLLAGVSSGELFF. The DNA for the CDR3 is TGCGCCAGCAGCATGCTGCTAGCGGGAGTTTCCTCCGGGGAGCTGTTTTTT. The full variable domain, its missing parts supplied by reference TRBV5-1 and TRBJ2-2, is KAGVTQTPRYLIKTRGQQVTLSCSPISGHRSVSWYQQTPGQGLQFLFEYFSETQRNKGNFPGRFSGRQFSNSRSEMNVSTLELGDSALYLCASSMLLAGVSSGELFFGEGSRLTVL.

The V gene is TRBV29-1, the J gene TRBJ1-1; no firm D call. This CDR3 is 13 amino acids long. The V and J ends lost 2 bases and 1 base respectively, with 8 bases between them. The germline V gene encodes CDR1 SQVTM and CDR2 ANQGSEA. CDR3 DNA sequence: TGCAGCGTTGAAAGGACGGCGAACACTGAAGCTTTCTTT. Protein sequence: CSVERTANTEAFF.

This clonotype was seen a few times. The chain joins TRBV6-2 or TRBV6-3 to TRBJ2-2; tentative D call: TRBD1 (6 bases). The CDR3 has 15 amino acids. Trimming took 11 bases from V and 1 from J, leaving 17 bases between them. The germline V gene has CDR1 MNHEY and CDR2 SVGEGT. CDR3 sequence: CAGKNRRGNTGELFF. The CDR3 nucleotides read TGTGCCGGAAAAAACCGCAGGGGGAACACCGGGGAGCTGTTTTTT.